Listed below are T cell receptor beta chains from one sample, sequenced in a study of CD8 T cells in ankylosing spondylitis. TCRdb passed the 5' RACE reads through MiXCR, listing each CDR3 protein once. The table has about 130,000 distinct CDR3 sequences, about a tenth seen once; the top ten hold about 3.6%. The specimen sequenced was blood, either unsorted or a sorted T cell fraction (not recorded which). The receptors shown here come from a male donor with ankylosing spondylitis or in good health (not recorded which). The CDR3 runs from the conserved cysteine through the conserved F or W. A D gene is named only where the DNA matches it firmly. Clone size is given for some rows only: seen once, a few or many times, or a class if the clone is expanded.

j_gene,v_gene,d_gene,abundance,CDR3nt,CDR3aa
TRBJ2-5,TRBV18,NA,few,TGTGCCAGCTCACCTAGGGTTCTGGAAGAGACCCAGTACTTC,CASSPRVLEETQYF
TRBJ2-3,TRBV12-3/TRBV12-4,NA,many,TGTGCCAGCAGTAGACAGGCTAGCACAGATACGCAGTATTTT,CASSRQASTDTQYF
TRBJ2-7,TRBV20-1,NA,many,TGCAGTGCGATCGCGGCATCCGAGCAGTACTTC,CSAIAASEQYF
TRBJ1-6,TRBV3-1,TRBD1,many,TGTGCCAGCAGCCAGGGACAGGGGTATAATTCACCCCTCCACTTT,CASSQGQGYNSPLHF
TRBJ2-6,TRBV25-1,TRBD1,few,TGTGCCAGCAGTGAATGGACAGGGGGCGCTGGGGCCAACGTCCTGACTTTC,CASSEWTGGAGANVLTF
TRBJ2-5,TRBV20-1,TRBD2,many,TGCAGTGCTAGAGATTACCAGCGGGGGTACCAAGAGACCCAGTACTTC,CSARDYQRGYQETQYF
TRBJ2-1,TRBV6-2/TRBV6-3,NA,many,TGTGCCAGCAGTACGAGGGAATCCTACAATGAGCAGTTCTTC,CASSTRESYNEQFF
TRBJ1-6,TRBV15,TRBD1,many,TGTGCCACCAGCAGGGACAGGGGAACGTCACCCCTCCACTTT,CATSRDRGTSPLHF
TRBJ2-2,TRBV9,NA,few,TGTGCCAGCAGTACGCCCCGGGGGCAGCAGAACACCGGGGAGCTGTTTTTT,CASSTPRGQQNTGELFF
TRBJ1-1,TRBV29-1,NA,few,TGCAGCGTTGAAGGGGTTGTCCCAGGGTCGAGCGGTGCCACTGAAGCTTTCTTT,CSVEGVVPGSSGATEAFF
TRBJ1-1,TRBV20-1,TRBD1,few,TGCAGTGCTAGCGGACAGGGGGGCACTGAAGCTTTCTTT,CSASGQGGTEAFF
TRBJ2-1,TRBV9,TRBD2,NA,TGTCCCAGCAGCGTAGTTCCGGTGGCGGGAGTAGGCGATGAGCAGTTCTTC,CPSSVVPVAGVGDEQFF
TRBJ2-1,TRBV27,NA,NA,TGTGCCAGCAGTTTTCGGGGGACTGTTGACAATGAGCAGTTCTTC,CASSFRGTVDNEQFF
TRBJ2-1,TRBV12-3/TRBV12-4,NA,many,TGTGCCAGCAGTGTTAATTCACGTGAGCAGTTCTTC,CASSVNSREQFF
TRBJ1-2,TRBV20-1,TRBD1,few,TGCAGTGCTAGCTTCGGGACAGCCTATGGCTACACCTTC,CSASFGTAYGYTF
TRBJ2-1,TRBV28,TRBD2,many,TGTGCCAGCAGTCCCATAGCGGGAGCCACCTACAATGAGCAGTTCTTC,CASSPIAGATYNEQFF
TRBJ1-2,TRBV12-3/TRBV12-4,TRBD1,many,TGTGCCAGCAGTCAGAATTGGGGACAGCCAAACTATGGCTACACCTTC,CASSQNWGQPNYGYTF
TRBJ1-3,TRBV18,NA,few,TGTGCCAGCTCACCTATCAAGGACGGTACTGGAAACACCATATATTTT,CASSPIKDGTGNTIYF